This T cell receptor (beta chain) came from a study of tumor-infiltrating lymphocytes in primary liver carcinoma. Study at large: Tumor stage was T1-T3 N0M0, and tumor size was 4.2 to 10 cm across.

Blood RNA was derived from unsorted whole blood, and germline DNA was extracted too. Starting material of 450 to 500 ng total RNA yielded TCR beta cDNA via a constant-region primer. For TCR beta, libraries were produced by three nested multiplex PCR rounds using slightly modified ARM-PCR. Running ten to eleven cycles apiece, the first two PCR rounds relied on TRBV1-TRBV30 forward primers together with a C-beta reverse primer. TCRdb re-derived calls from the multiplex PCR reads in MiXCR, one entry per CDR3 protein. The sample carries under 200,000 distinct CDR3 sequences, approximately 65% recorded once. Notes on this clonotype: One end of the junction fails to match germline, which may point to a read error.

Germline assignment: CDR1 MNHNS and CDR2 SASEGT. CDR3 size: 18 residues. This TCR came from a woman in her sixties or seventies with primary liver carcinoma and hepatitis B virus infection. The chain carries TRBV6-1 and TRBJ2-3, with D perhaps assigned TRBD1 or TRBD2 (5 bases each). The source material was peripheral blood. The DNA of the CDR3 is TGTGCCAGCAGTGACCTAGGGAATCGCTGGGGGAAGACAGATACGCAATATTTT. Amino acid sequence: CASSDLGNRWGKTDTQYF.